The present T cell receptor (beta chain) was sequenced within a study of identical twins (dated by TCRdb to about 2016). Broadly, across the study: To test whether fetal clonotypes persist, this study deep-sequenced TCR alpha and beta repertoires from monozygotic twins, from unrelated adults of various ages, and from cord blood. Replicate twin experiments were performed at different times using different library preparation protocols to rule out contamination. Overall results and qualifications from the work: Compared with coincidental sharing between unrelated individuals, out-of-frame TCR alpha sequences shared between twins showed an excess of sequences with low generation probability. Fewer insertions were carried by abundant cord blood beta clonotypes, a similar but weaker trend appeared in young adult naive repertoires, and no such trend appeared in memory repertoires. Because the same donors could not be followed over many years, conclusions were based on cross-sectional statistical analysis. Recombination models systematically underestimated out-of-frame TCR alpha sharing in monozygotic twins but agreed with sharing between unrelated individuals. Zero-insertion analyses could be partly confounded by invariant T cells such as MAIT and iNKT, although diverse VJ usage argued against such confounding for most clonotypes. In beta out-of-frame sequences, excess twin sharing was weaker, because having fewer shared sequences lowered the signal-to-noise ratio.

All donors were healthy Caucasians. The twin cohort comprised three pairs of female monozygotic twins, all aged roughly 18 to 30 years. Peripheral blood mononuclear cells were the source from which RNA for the TCR libraries was isolated. To prepare the library, 5' RACE was applied. The reads were generated on an Illumina HiSeq 2000. A universal primer binding site was introduced by template switching, and a unique molecular identifier was present in the final cDNA, enabling accurate counting of TCR cDNA molecules. First-strand cDNA for TCR alpha and beta chains was synthesized from specific primers in the conserved constant-segment region. To control for contamination, every cDNA library was double barcoded, receiving both a SMART-Mk sample barcode and Illumina barcodes. Two successive PCR steps introduced TruSeq adapter sequences along with Illumina sample barcodes. The TCR alpha and beta cDNA libraries were sequenced on the Illumina HiSeq platform using custom primers. From the authors' description of their analysis: MiGEC processed the raw reads to extract unique molecular identifiers, while MiXCR was used to determine the CDR3 positions. Recombination models were inferred per individual with the repgenHMM and IGoR tools using an EM algorithm. The tcR package in R was used for shared clonotype analysis, with sharing normalized by the product of cloneset sizes. To study raw recombination without the effects of thymic and clonal selection, out-of-frame nonproductive sequences were analyzed. TCRdb took the public reads, trimmed them with fastp at Q25, ran MiXCR for clone calling and kept in-frame beta chains. Under each unique CDR3 protein, matching rows form one entry showing the most common genes and DNA. None of the V and J calls come from the authors' own analysis; TCRdb made them. The sample table holds under 800,000 distinct CDR3 sequences, of which approximately 22% were seen once. 4% to 4.5% of the sample goes to the ten largest clones.

Taken from cysteine to phenylalanine, the CDR3 has 14 residues. The read is trimmed to its CDR3 DNA, 42 bases read in frame from base 1. The trim is 0 bases for V and 4 bases for J, with a gap of 7 bases between the germline ends. CDR1 and CDR2 are read off the germline V gene (reference sequence) as LNHNV and YYDKDF. This clonotype was recorded many times. Its antigen specificity is not known. No qualities accompany the bases; no much larger clone lies one base away. The same data also contributed to another study, on T cells expressing NK-cell markers. Per the second study: Three sorted T-cell subsets (CD3+CD56+NKG2C+, CD3+CD56+NKG2C- and CD3+CD56-NKG2C+) from about 8 donors had their TCR beta-chain repertoires profiled. Of the eight sequenced donors, seven were found to be HCMV-seropositive and one was found to be HCMV-seronegative. To restrict sorting to alphabetaTCR-expressing T cells, an anti-gammadeltaTCR antibody was added in several experiments. In several donors, the dominant CD3+CD56+NKG2C+ clonotypes were among the top 10 CD8+ clonotypes and accounted for about 1.0-7.0% of CD8+ T cells. Those dominant clonotypes were again the most abundant among CD3+CD56-NKG2C+ cells in a handful of donors, at about 25-65%. Whether the expanded NKG2C-expressing T cell clones were specific for HCMV antigens remained unclear. Randomly selected healthy volunteers, three men and five women, were used as the eight sequenced donors. A commercial ELISA kit detecting HCMV-specific IgG in serum was used to determine HCMV serostatus. Bulk peripheral blood T-cell repertoires were additionally sequenced from unsorted PBMC for over 5 donors. MIGEC was used to demultiplex reads and group the reads by UMI, and MiTCR was used to assemble and quantify clonotypes. To remove erroneous sequences, TCR cDNA sequences were retained only when supported by two or more reads. Downstream repertoire analysis used the tcR package, and clonotypes were matched across fractions by CDR3 nucleotide sequence plus V segment. VDJmatch was used to annotate antigen specificity against VDJdb, with one amino acid substitution in CDR3 allowed.

The rearranged segments are TRBV15 and TRBJ1-5; there is no confident call for the D gene. Sequenced: PBMCs. The receptor's source is a young woman in good health. CDR3 reads: CATSRDLSNQPQHF. The nucleotide sequence reads TGTGCCACCAGCAGAGATTTAAGTAATCAGCCCCAGCATTTT.